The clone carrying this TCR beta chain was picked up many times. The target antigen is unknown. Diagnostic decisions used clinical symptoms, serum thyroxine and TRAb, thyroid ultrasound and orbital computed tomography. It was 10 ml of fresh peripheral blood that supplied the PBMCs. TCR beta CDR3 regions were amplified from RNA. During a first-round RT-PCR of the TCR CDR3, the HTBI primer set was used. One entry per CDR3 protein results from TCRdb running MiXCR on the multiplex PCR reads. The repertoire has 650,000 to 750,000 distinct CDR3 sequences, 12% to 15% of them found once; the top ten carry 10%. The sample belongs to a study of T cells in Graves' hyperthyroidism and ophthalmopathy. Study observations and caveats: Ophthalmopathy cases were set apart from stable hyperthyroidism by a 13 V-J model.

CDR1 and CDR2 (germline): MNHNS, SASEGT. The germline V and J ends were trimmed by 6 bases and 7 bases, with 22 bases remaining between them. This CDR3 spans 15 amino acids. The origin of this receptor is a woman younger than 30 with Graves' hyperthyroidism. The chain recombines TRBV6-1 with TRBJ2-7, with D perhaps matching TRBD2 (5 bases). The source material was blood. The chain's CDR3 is CASSPRRGSIGEQYF. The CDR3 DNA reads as TGTGCCAGCAGCCCGCGCCGCGGGTCGATTGGGGAGCAGTACTTC.